These 28 T cell receptor beta chains were all obtained from the same sample, sequenced in a study of T-cell memory formation after mild COVID-19. TCRdb re-called the 5' RACE reads with MiXCR, one entry per CDR3 protein. Of a few hundred thousand distinct CDR3 sequences in the sample, 18% were seen once. The sequenced material came from PBMCs or a T cell subset sorted from them (not recorded which). These receptors all come from a man younger than 35 who had mild COVID-19 (a few samples of this study predate the infection). Cell type and time point are not known.

The chain uses TRBV6-2 or TRBV6-3 and TRBJ1-2; D gene unclear. The CDR3 totals 17 residues. Trimming removed 2 bases at V and 3 bases at J, with 19 bases between. Germline CDR1 is MNHEY and CDR2 is SVGEGT. CDR3 protein: CASSYPRSFAVYYGYTF. Written as DNA, the CDR3 is TGTGCCAGCAGTTACCCCAGGAGTTTCGCCGTTTACTATGGCTACACCTTC.

Only a few counts were recorded for this clonotype. The J gene is TRBJ1-1, the V gene TRBV5-1; TRBD1 matches 8 bases. The CDR3 has 15 amino acids. V shed 0 bases, J shed 4 bases, and the junction held 5 bases outside the gene matches. Germline CDR1 reads SGHRS; CDR2 reads YFSETQ. CDR3 nucleotides: TGCGCCAGCAGCTTGGGGCAGGGGGCGGGCACTGAAGCTTTCTTT. Its translation is CASSLGQGAGTEAFF.

In its sample, this clonotype was seen a few times. The gene calls are TRBV6-4 and TRBJ2-5, with D maybe TRBD2 (5 bases). Trimming pared 5 bases from V and 5 bases from J, leaving 12 bases between. The germline CDR1 and CDR2 sequences are MRHNA and SNTAGT. The CDR3 is made up of 13 amino acids. In DNA form, the CDR3 reads TGTGCCAGCAGTCGGAGAGGCGGGGAGACCCAGTACTTC. It encodes CASSRRGGETQYF.

This CDR3 reads CASSFSWGAEAFF. Here the CDR3 DNA reads TGTGCCAGCAGTTTTAGTTGGGGCGCTGAAGCTTTCTTT. The chain uses TRBV12-3 or TRBV12-4 and TRBJ1-1; possible D gene TRBD1, 5 bases. The CDR3 has 13 residues. V was trimmed by 3 bases and J by 6 bases, leaving 11 bases between them.

The chain employs TRBV4-3 and TRBJ2-3; D is ambiguous. The CDR3 has 14 residues. Germline CDR1 is LGHNA and CDR2 is YSLEER. V lost 1 base to trimming and J lost 7 bases, with 12 bases between them. CDR3 sequence (DNA): TGCGCCAGCAGCCAAGTTTGGACGGACCATACGCAGTATTTT. Protein: CASSQVWTDHTQYF.

J is TRBJ1-6 and V is TRBV19, with D perhaps matching TRBD1 (5 bases). This CDR3 has 12 residues. In germline, CDR1 is LNHDA, CDR2 SQIVND (reference sequence). V was clipped by 7 bases and J by 5 bases, with 6 bases between them. In DNA, the CDR3 is TGTGCCAGTACGGACAATAATTCACCCCTCCACTTT. This sequence encodes CASTDNNSPLHF.

The table lists this clonotype with a few counts. The CDR3 bases are TGTGCCAGCAGTTGGACCGGGACAGGGGCTTTCGAGCAGTACTTC. This sequence encodes CASSWTGTGAFEQYF. V is TRBV12-3 or TRBV12-4 and J is TRBJ2-7; TRBD1 matches 10 bases. Trimming removed 4 bases from V and 6 bases from J; junction bases left unmatched: 9. The CDR3 sequence is 15 residues long.

Ten or more counts support this clonotype. The chain employs TRBV18 and TRBJ2-7, with D possibly called TRBD1 or TRBD2 (5 bases each). Germline V lookup: CDR1 KGHSH, CDR2 LQKENI. V was shortened by 6 bases and J by 2 bases, with 11 bases between the two germline ends. The CDR3 is 13 residues long. The CDR3 protein is CASSPRGAYEQYV. CDR3 nucleotide sequence: TGTGCCAGCTCCCCTAGAGGGGCCTACGAGCAGTACGTC.

Written as DNA, the CDR3 is TGTGCCAGCAGCCAGTTGACAGGCGGAGGAGCAGATACGCAGTATTTT. Protein sequence: CASSQLTGGGADTQYF. The rearrangement joins TRBV14 to TRBJ2-3; D possibly corresponds to TRBD1 (6 bases). V shed 3 bases and J shed 4 bases, with 17 bases lying between them. CDR3 size: 16 residues. CDR1 is SGHDN, CDR2 FVKESK, per germline. Based on the CDR3 plus reference TRBV14 and TRBJ2-3, the full variable domain is EAGVTQFPSHSVIEKGQTVTLRCDPISGHDNLYWYRRVMGKEIKFLLHFVKESKQDESGMPNNRFLAERTGGTYSTLKVQPAELEDSGVYFCASSQLTGGGADTQYFGPGTRLTVL.

The rearrangement uses TRBV7-2 and TRBJ1-1; D gene unclear. The CDR3 covers 13 residues. Germline V lookup: CDR1 SGHTA, CDR2 FQGNSA. Between the trimmed V and J ends, which lost 0 bases and 8 bases, there was a span of 10 bases. The CDR3 DNA is TGTGCCAGCAGCTTAGCTACGACCGTAGAAGCTTTCTTT. Amino acids: CASSLATTVEAFF.

This clonotype appeared a few times. The chain combines TRBV9 with TRBJ1-6; TRBD1 agrees at 9 bases. V trimming: 4 bases; J trimming: 9 bases; junction bases outside the gene matches: 8. Looked up from germline, CDR1 is SGDLS and CDR2 is YYNGEE. The CDR3 sequence is 15 residues long. The DNA of the CDR3 is TGTGCCAGCAGCCCGACCGGACAGGGGCTTTCACCCCTCCACTTT. As protein: CASSPTGQGLSPLHF.

This chain joins TRBV7-3 and TRBJ1-2; TRBD1 matches 9 bases. With 5 bases clipped from V and 4 bases from J, the junction kept 8 bases outside the gene matches. CDR1 is SGHTA and CDR2 is FQGTGA in the germline V gene. The CDR3 contains 15 residues. The CDR3 DNA sequence: TGTGCCAGCAGCCAACAGGGGGCAGGCGGCTATGGCTACACCTTC. This translates into CASSQQGAGGYGYTF.

This clonotype was counted a few times. The genes are TRBV5-1 and TRBJ2-1, with TRBD1 identical over 9 bases. The CDR3 is 15 residues long. The J segment lost 7 bases and the V segment lost 2 bases, leaving 7 bases of the junction unmatched. CDR1 SGHRS and CDR2 YFSETQ come from the germline V gene. The CDR3: CASSLQGAPENEQFF. CDR3 DNA: TGCGCCAGCAGCTTACAGGGGGCCCCTGAGAATGAGCAGTTCTTC.

This clonotype was observed a few times. The V call is TRBV20-1, the J call TRBJ2-7; the match to TRBD2 covers 7 bases. J gave up 0 bases and V 3 bases, and 8 bases lay outside the gene matches. The CDR3 is 15 residues long. Germline CDR1 reads DFQATT; CDR2 reads SNEGSKA (reference sequence). CDR3 sequence: CSASGWRGISYEQYF. The CDR3 nucleotides are TGCAGTGCTAGTGGGTGGCGGGGGATCTCCTACGAGCAGTACTTC.

The genes are TRBV5-1 and TRBJ2-4; D perhaps matches TRBD1 (5 bases). Germline CDR1 and CDR2: SGHRS and YFSETQ. Trimming took off 4 bases at V and 5 bases at J, with 13 bases between the two ends. The CDR3 loop spans 14 amino acids. The CDR3 DNA reads TGCGCCAGCAGCGGTACGACAGCTGAAAACATTCAGTACTTC. Translating gives CASSGTTAENIQYF.

In this sample, this clonotype turned up a few times. This chain joins TRBV28 and TRBJ1-3, with 8 bases fitting TRBD1. J gave up 3 bases and V 6 bases, and 7 bases lay outside the gene matches. The CDR3 is made up of 15 amino acids. The germline CDR1 and CDR2 sequences are MDHEN and SYDVKM. This CDR3 reads CASRLTGDLGNTIYF. CDR3 nucleotides: TGTGCCAGCAGGTTGACAGGGGACCTTGGAAACACCATATATTTT. The full variable domain, completed using reference TRBV28 and TRBJ1-3, is DVKVTQSSRYLVKRTGEKVFLECVQDMDHENMFWYRQDPGLGLRLIYFSYDVKMKEKGDIPEGYSVSREKKERFSLILESASTNQTSMYLCASRLTGDLGNTIYFGEGSWLTVV.

The J gene is TRBJ2-2, the V gene TRBV11-2; TRBD1 matches at 7 bases. V lost 6 bases, J lost 3 bases, and 13 bases stayed unmatched. This CDR3 contains 17 residues. CDR1 SGHAT and CDR2 FQNNGV come from the germline V gene. The CDR3 protein is CASRRPGQKEDTGELFF. CDR3 nucleotides: TGTGCCAGCAGACGACCGGGACAGAAGGAGGACACCGGGGAGCTGTTTTTT.

The sample holds many counts of this clonotype. This sequence joins TRBV15 and TRBJ2-1; 10 positions agree with TRBD2. CDR3 size: 16 residues. Germline CDR1 is LNHNV and CDR2 is YYDKDF (reference sequence). J gave up 6 bases and V 1 base, and 6 bases lay outside the gene matches. CDR3 amino acids: CATSRGDTSGANEQFF. The CDR3, as DNA: TGTGCCACCAGCAGAGGGGACACTAGCGGGGCCAATGAGCAGTTCTTC. The whole variable domain, filled in from reference TRBV15 and TRBJ2-1, reads DAMVIQNPRYQVTQFGKPVTLSCSQTLNHNVMYWYQQKSSQAPKLLFHYYDKDFNNEADTPDNFQSRRPNTSFCFLDIRSPGLGDTAMYLCATSRGDTSGANEQFFGPGTRLTVL.

This sequence joins TRBV7-2 and TRBJ1-6, with D tentatively TRBD1 (5 bases). Germline V gives CDR1 SGHTA, CDR2 FQGNSA. Trimming took off 5 bases at V and 0 bases at J, with 14 bases between the two ends. The CDR3 contains 17 residues. CDR3 amino acids: CASSGGISSSYNSPLHF. The CDR3 DNA reads TGTGCCAGCAGCGGGGGGATTTCAAGCTCCTATAATTCACCCCTCCACTTT.

This clonotype came up a few times. This chain joins TRBV9 and TRBJ1-1; the D gene is possibly TRBD1 (5 bases). Germline V gene sequence: CDR1 SGDLS, CDR2 YYNGEE. The CDR3 has 14 residues. V was clipped by 3 bases and J by 4 bases, with 13 bases between them. CDR3 sequence: CASSAWGGSTEAFF. The CDR3 DNA sequence: TGTGCCAGCAGCGCGTGGGGGGGGAGCACTGAAGCTTTCTTT.

This clonotype was detected only a few times. The chain is built from TRBV29-1 and TRBJ2-4; 11 bases agree with TRBD2. The germline V gene has CDR1 SQVTM and CDR2 ANQGSEA. This CDR3 region has 14 residues. With 5 bases clipped from V and 7 bases from J, the junction kept 7 bases outside the gene matches. CDR3 DNA: TGCAGCGTTCGGTACCGGACTAGCGGGAACATTCAGTACTTC. Amino acid sequence: CSVRYRTSGNIQYF.

A few counts support this clonotype. The chain combines TRBV12-3 or TRBV12-4 with TRBJ2-6; the D is unclear. Trimming took off 10 bases at V and 0 bases at J, with 10 bases between the two ends. CDR3 length equals 14 residues. The CDR3 here is CAINGASGANVLTF. CDR3 in DNA: TGTGCCATCAACGGCGCCTCTGGGGCCAACGTCCTGACTTTC.

The chain employs TRBV5-1 and TRBJ1-1; D is unresolved. CDR3 size: 13 residues. Trimming removed 1 base at V and 5 bases at J, with 9 bases between. The germline gives CDR1 SGHRS, CDR2 YFSETQ. DNA of the CDR3: TGCGCCAGCAGCTTGCACGGGATAACTGAAGCTTTCTTT. Protein: CASSLHGITEAFF.

The chain is built from TRBV7-6 and TRBJ2-3; 7 nucleotides agree with TRBD1. Germline assignment: CDR1 SGHVS and CDR2 FNYEAQ. V shed 3 bases and J 4 bases; nucleotides not matched to a gene: 7. The CDR3 length is 15 residues. CDR3 in amino acids: CASSFSTGRADTQYF. Written as DNA, the CDR3 is TGTGCCAGCAGCTTTTCGACAGGGCGGGCAGATACGCAGTATTTT.

This chain uses TRBV7-9 with TRBJ2-2; D remains ambiguous. Germline assignment: CDR1 SEHNR and CDR2 FQNEAQ (reference sequence). V lost 4 bases and J lost 1, with 7 bases in between. This CDR3 has 14 residues. The CDR3: CASSWNRNTGELFF. In DNA form, the CDR3 reads TGTGCCAGCAGCTGGAACAGGAACACCGGGGAGCTGTTTTTT.

CDR3 coding DNA: TGCGCCAGCGGACGAGGGGACCTGTTGCCTTATACGCAGTATTTT. Amino acid sequence: CASGRGDLLPYTQYF. The chain is built from TRBV10-1 and TRBJ2-3; possibly TRBD1 or TRBD2 for D (5 bases each). This CDR3 is built from 15 residues. V lost 8 bases to trimming and J lost 7 bases, with 22 bases between them. Germline CDR1 and CDR2: WNHNN and SYGVQD (reference sequence).

CDR3 residues: CASSLWAGLEGYTF. CDR3 coding DNA: TGTGCCAGCAGTTTATGGGCGGGACTAGAGGGCTACACCTTC. The chain recombines TRBV27 with TRBJ1-2; D perhaps matches TRBD1 (5 bases). Germline-derived CDR1 and CDR2 are MNHEY and SMNVEV (reference sequence). The CDR3 has 14 amino acids. Trimming left V 1 base short and J 8 bases short, with 14 bases between.

This chain connects TRBV29-1 to TRBJ1-2; D is undetermined. CDR1 is SQVTM, CDR2 ANQGSEA, per germline. V shed 4 bases and J shed 3 bases, with 9 bases lying between them. This CDR3 is 12 amino acids long. The CDR3 region is CSVGGTYYGYTF. DNA for the CDR3: TGCAGCGTTGGTGGCACCTACTATGGCTACACCTTC.